A single sample is the source of the 19 T cell receptor beta chains below, sequenced in a study of post-analysis software for immune sequencing data. Unique molecular identifiers were carried by the TCR beta cDNA libraries. MiXCR, applied by TCRdb to the PCR reads, yields one record per CDR3 protein. The sample carries around 700,000 distinct CDR3 sequences, more than 50% recorded once. Study results and caveats: Five or six TRBV segments, including TRBV5-6, TRBV5-1 and TRBV20-1, were more frequent in patients than controls.

The antigens for these receptors are not known. The sequenced material came from blood. The receptors originated from a girl aged 2 to 10 with multiple sclerosis.

The rearrangement uses TRBV4-1 and TRBJ1-1, with D possibly being TRBD1 (5 bases). V lost 2 bases, J lost 6 bases, and 16 bases lay in between. The CDR3 covers 15 residues. Germline CDR1 reads MGHRA; CDR2 reads YSYEKL. The CDR3, as DNA: TGCGCCAGCAGCCAACCCCCGGCAGGGAGGGCTGAAGCTTTCTTT. Translated: CASSQPPAGRAEAFF.

V and J are TRBV7-9 and TRBJ1-2, with TRBD1 matching over 8 bases. This CDR3 has 14 residues. Germline V lookup: CDR1 SEHNR, CDR2 FQNEAQ (reference sequence). The V segment lost 2 bases and the J segment 6 bases; nucleotides outside the gene matches: 5. The chain's CDR3 is CASSLPQTGDGYTF. DNA of the CDR3: TGTGCCAGCAGCTTACCCCAGACAGGGGATGGCTACACCTTC. The complete variable domain, with remaining parts taken from reference TRBV7-9 and TRBJ1-2, reads DTGVSQNPRHKITKRGQNVTFRCDPISEHNRLYWYRQTLGQGPEFLTYFQNEAQLEKSRLLSDRFSAERPKGSFSTLEIQRTEQGDSAMYLCASSLPQTGDGYTFGSGTRLTVV.

The gene calls are TRBV5-1 and TRBJ2-1; D may be TRBD1 (5 bases). Trimming pared 0 bases from V and 0 bases from J, leaving 7 bases between. CDR3 size: 15 residues. Germline-derived CDR1 and CDR2 are SGHRS and YFSETQ. The CDR3 nucleotides are TGCGCCAGCAGCTTGGAGACAGTCTCCTACAATGAGCAGTTCTTC. It is translated as CASSLETVSYNEQFF.

The chain couples TRBV27 to TRBJ1-1, with no clear D. The CDR3 has 17 amino acids. Germline CDR1 MNHEY, CDR2 SMNVEV (reference sequence). Between the trimmed V and J ends, which lost 5 bases and 0 bases, there was a span of 19 bases. The CDR3 sequence is CASSPNLRELVNTEAFF. The CDR3 DNA sequence: TGTGCCAGCAGTCCCAACCTCCGGGAGCTGGTGAACACTGAAGCTTTCTTT.

This clonotype appeared a single time. The genes are TRBV2 and TRBJ1-5; D is ambiguous. Germline V lookup: CDR1 SNHLY, CDR2 FYNNEI. The CDR3 extends over 14 amino acids. V lost 5 bases to trimming and J lost 5 bases, with 13 bases between them. The CDR3 loop is CASSTDGGDQPQHF. In nucleotides, the CDR3 is TGTGCCAGCAGTACCGACGGCGGCGATCAGCCCCAGCATTTT.

The rearrangement links TRBV19 to TRBJ2-1, with 8 nucleotides matching TRBD1. Germline CDR1 is LNHDA and CDR2 is SQIVND (reference sequence). Trimming at V came to 1 base and at J to 0 bases, leaving 5 bases not matched to a gene. There are 17 residues in the CDR3. The CDR3 DNA follows: TGTGCCAGTAGTATAGCGCGGGACAGGAGCTCCTACAATGAGCAGTTCTTC. The encoded protein is CASSIARDRSSYNEQFF.

This chain links TRBV7-6 with TRBJ1-1, with 8 bases aligning to TRBD1. The CDR3 runs 14 residues. CDR1 is SGHVS and CDR2 is FNYEAQ in the germline V gene. J lost 7 bases, V lost 4 bases, and 8 bases had no gene match. The CDR3 region has the DNA TGTGCCAGCAGCTCCTCACAGGGGGTAGTTGAAGCTTTCTTT. This sequence encodes CASSSSQGVVEAFF.

This clonotype was counted only a few times. The chain is built from TRBV11-3 and TRBJ2-1; either TRBD1 or TRBD2 may supply D (6 bases each). The CDR3 is 14 residues long. V was pared by 3 bases and J by 5 bases, with 11 bases between. The germline V gene encodes CDR1 SGHNT and CDR2 YENEEA. For the CDR3, the DNA is TGTGCCAGCAGCTTTTTTGGGGGGCACAATGAGCAGTTCTTC. It codes for CASSFFGGHNEQFF.

This clonotype was seen only a few times. The chain carries TRBV21-1 and TRBJ2-1; the D call in the table, TRBD1, was not verified against the DNA. TRBV21-1 is deemed a pseudogene. The CDR3 loop spans 15 amino acids. The chain's CDR3 is CASSTHGTAGDEQFF. The DNA of the CDR3 is TGTGCCAGCAGCACCCATGGTACGGCGGGCGATGAGCAGTTCTTC.

V gene TRBV7-2 combines with J gene TRBJ2-3, with 9 bases matching TRBD2. With 4 bases clipped from V and 8 bases from J, the junction kept 13 bases outside the gene matches. Germline lookup yields CDR1 SGHTA and CDR2 FQGNSA. The CDR3 extends over 16 amino acids. The CDR3 spells CASSSTQAGGVGTQYF. As DNA, the CDR3 is TGTGCCAGCAGCTCTACGCAGGCGGGGGGGGTAGGTACGCAGTATTTT.

V is TRBV4-2 and J is TRBJ2-3; no clear D. From germline, CDR1 is LGHNA and CDR2 YNFKEQ. Deletions cut 0 bases from V and 6 bases from J, with 4 bases between. The CDR3 spans 12 residues. The CDR3 DNA reads as TGTGCCAGCAGCCAAGAGTGGGATACGCAGTATTTT. It translates to CASSQEWDTQYF.

The gene calls are TRBV20-1 and TRBJ2-4, with 7 bases aligning to TRBD2. The J call could be wrong; TRBJ2-5 is a better fit for the DNA end. Germline CDR1 DFQATT, CDR2 SNEGSKA (reference sequence). This CDR3 is 14 amino acids long. This chain's CDR3 is CSAIPGLLQETQYF. CDR3 sequence (DNA): TGCAGTGCCATCCCGGGACTACTGCAAGAGACCCAGTACTTC.

The rearrangement joins TRBV7-2 to TRBJ2-6; D call uncertain. The CDR3 runs 14 residues. The V and J ends lost 7 bases and 2 bases respectively, with 9 bases between them. The germline V gene has CDR1 SGHTA and CDR2 FQGNSA. CDR3 in amino acids: CASNHGTGANVLTF. CDR3 sequence (DNA): TGTGCCAGCAATCACGGCACTGGGGCCAACGTCCTGACTTTC.

The J gene is TRBJ2-6, the V gene TRBV12-5; TRBD1 aligns across 8 bases. With V trimmed by 1 base and J by 0 bases, 5 bases remained unmatched. The CDR3 length is 18 residues. Germline lookup yields CDR1 LGHNT and CDR2 FRNRAP. DNA for the CDR3: TGTGCTAGTGGTTTGGCGACAGGGGAAAGCTCTGGGGCCAACGTCCTGACTTTC. Translation: CASGLATGESSGANVLTF.

J is TRBJ1-2 and V is TRBV6-5; 10 bases line up with TRBD1. The CDR3 totals 15 residues. Germline V gene sequence: CDR1 MNHEY, CDR2 SVGAGI. Unmatched junction bases numbered 7, after V lost 7 bases and J lost 2 bases. CDR3 in amino acids: CASTSRGQGNYGYTF. In DNA form, the CDR3 reads TGTGCCAGCACCTCCCGGGGACAGGGGAACTATGGCTACACCTTC.

The V call is TRBV5-6, the J call TRBJ1-1, with 9 bases aligning to TRBD1. The trim removed 7 bases at V and 3 bases at J, leaving 7 bases unmatched. Germline CDR1 reads SGHDT; CDR2 reads YYEEEE. This CDR3 region has 14 residues. The CDR3 DNA reads TGTGCCAGCCGCTCACAGGGGGCTTACACTGAAGCTTTCTTT. Protein sequence: CASRSQGAYTEAFF.

The V gene is TRBV4-3, the J gene TRBJ2-3; 9 bases match TRBD1. This CDR3 has 18 residues. The V gene end was trimmed by 0 bases and the J gene end by 2 bases; junction bases not matched to a gene: 9. CDR1 is LGHNA and CDR2 is YSLEER in the germline V gene. DNA of the CDR3: TGCGCCAGCAGCCAAGAACGGGGACAGGGAGTGATCACAGATACGCAGTATTTT. As protein: CASSQERGQGVITDTQYF.

The chain uses TRBV6-5 and TRBJ2-7, with D perhaps TRBD2 (5 bases). The CDR3 spans 15 residues. Germline V gives CDR1 MNHEY, CDR2 SVGAGI. Trimming removed 6 bases from V and 6 bases from J, with 21 bases in between. The CDR3, as DNA: TGTGCCAGCAGACCACGGGGTCGTGGGTTACGCGAGCAGTACTTC. Its protein is CASRPRGRGLREQYF.

The J gene is TRBJ2-3, the V gene TRBV24-1, with D perhaps matching TRBD1 or TRBD2 (6 bases each). Germline CDR1 is KGHDR and CDR2 is SFDVKD. Between the trimmed V and J ends, which lost 5 bases and 3 bases, there was a span of 11 bases. The CDR3 runs 14 residues. The DNA of the CDR3 is TGTGCCACCAGTGGGGGGGCGGTTACAGATACGCAGTATTTT. This encodes CATSGGAVTDTQYF.